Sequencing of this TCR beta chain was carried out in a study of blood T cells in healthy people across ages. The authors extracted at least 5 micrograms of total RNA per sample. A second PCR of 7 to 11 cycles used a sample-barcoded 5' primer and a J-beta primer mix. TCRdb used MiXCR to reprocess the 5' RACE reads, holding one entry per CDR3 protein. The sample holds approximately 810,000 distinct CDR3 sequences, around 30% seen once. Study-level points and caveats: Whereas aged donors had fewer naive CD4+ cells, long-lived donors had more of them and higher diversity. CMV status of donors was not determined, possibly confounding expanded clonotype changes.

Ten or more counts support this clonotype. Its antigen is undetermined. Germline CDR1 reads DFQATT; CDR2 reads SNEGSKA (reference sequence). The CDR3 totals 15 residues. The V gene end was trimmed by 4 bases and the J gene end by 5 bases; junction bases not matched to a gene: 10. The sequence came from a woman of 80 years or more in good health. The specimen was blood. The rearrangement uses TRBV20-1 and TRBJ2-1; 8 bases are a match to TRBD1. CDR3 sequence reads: CSATKGGQGDNEQFF. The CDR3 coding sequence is TGCAGTGCTACGAAGGGCGGACAGGGCGACAATGAGCAGTTCTTC.